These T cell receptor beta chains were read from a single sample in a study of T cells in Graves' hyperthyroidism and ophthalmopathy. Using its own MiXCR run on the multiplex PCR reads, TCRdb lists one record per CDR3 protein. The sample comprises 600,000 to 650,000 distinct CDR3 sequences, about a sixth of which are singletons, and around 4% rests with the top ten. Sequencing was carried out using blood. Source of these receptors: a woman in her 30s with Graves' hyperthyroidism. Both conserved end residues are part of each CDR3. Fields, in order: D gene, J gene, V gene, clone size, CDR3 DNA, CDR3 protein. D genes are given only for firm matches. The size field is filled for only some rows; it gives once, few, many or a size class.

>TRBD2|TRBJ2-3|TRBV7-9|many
TGTGCCAGCAGCGAAGGACTAGCGGGGAGGGGGAGTGGAGCGGATACGCAGTATTTT
CASSEGLAGRGSGADTQYF
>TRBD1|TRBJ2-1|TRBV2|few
TGTGCCAGCAGTGAAGAGGGACAGGGAATGGGCAATGAGCAGTTCTTC
CASSEEGQGMGNEQFF
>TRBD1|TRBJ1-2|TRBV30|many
TGTGCCTGGAGGGGACAGGGGGTAGGTGGCTACACCTTC
CAWRGQGVGGYTF
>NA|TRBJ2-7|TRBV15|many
TGTGCCACCAGCAGAGATAGTACGGGAGTCCGCGAGCAGTACTTC
CATSRDSTGVREQYF
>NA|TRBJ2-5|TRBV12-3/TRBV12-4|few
TGTGCCAGCAGCCCCACCTCAGGGGTAGAGACCCAGTACTTC
CASSPTSGVETQYF
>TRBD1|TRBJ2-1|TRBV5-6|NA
TGTGCCAGCAGCCCGGGACAGGGAGGGCAGTTCTTC
CASSPGQGGQFF
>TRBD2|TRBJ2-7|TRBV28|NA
TGTGCCAGCAGTGAAACATTCCGGGGGGTGAGAGCCTACGAGCAGTACTTC
CASSETFRGVRAYEQYF
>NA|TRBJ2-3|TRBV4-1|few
TGCGCCAGCAGCCAAGTCGCGCTAACTAGGGCTAGCGAAAAGGGAGATACGCAGTATTTT
CASSQVALTRASEKGDTQYF
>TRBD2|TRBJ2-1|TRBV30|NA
TGTGCCTGGAGTGTAAGCGGGAGCTACAATGAGCAGTTCTTC
CAWSVSGSYNEQFF
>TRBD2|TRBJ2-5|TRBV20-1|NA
TGCAGTGCTAGAGAGAGCGGGAGCGCTAAGACCCAGTACTTC
CSARESGSAKTQYF
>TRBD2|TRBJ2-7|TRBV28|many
TGTGCCAGCACTGATAGCGGGAGGATCTACGAGCAGTACTTC
CASTDSGRIYEQYF
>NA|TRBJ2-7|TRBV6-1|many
TGTGCCAGCAGAACGGGGCCGGGGATGAGCTACGAGCAGTACTTC
CASRTGPGMSYEQYF
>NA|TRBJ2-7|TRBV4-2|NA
TGTGCCAGCAGCCAAGGCAGGCAGGTGCTAGGGGTCTACGAGCAGTACTTC
CASSQGRQVLGVYEQYF
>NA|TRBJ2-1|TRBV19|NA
TGTGCCAGTAGTAGGGGCCTAGGAGCAGCTGAGCAGTTCTTC
CASSRGLGAAEQFF
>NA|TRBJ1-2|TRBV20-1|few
TGCAGTGCTCATCCGGACGGTATTAACTATGGCTACACCTTC
CSAHPDGINYGYTF
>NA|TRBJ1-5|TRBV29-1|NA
TGCAGCGTTGGGGACATAGATCAGCCCCAGCATTTT
CSVGDIDQPQHF
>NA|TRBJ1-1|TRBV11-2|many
TGTGCCAGCAGCTTAAATGGACCCACTGAAGCTTTCTTT
CASSLNGPTEAFF
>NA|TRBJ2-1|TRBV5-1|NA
TGCGCCAGCAGCTCGTGGATGTCTGAGACGTACAATGAGCAGTTCTTC
CASSSWMSETYNEQFF
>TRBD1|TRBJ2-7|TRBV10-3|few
TGTGCCATCAGTGAAAAAACAGGGGCCTTCTCGGAGCAGTACTTC
CAISEKTGAFSEQYF
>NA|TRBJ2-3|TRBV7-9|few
TGTGCCAGCAGCCTGATGACTTATACGCAGTATTTT
CASSLMTYTQYF
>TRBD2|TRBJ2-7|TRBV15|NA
TGTGCCACCAGCAGTACGGGAGGTATGGGAGACGAGCAGTACTTC
CATSSTGGMGDEQYF
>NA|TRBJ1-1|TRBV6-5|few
TGTGCCAGCAGTTACCGCCGGCAGTCAGGTAGCGCTTTCTTT
CASSYRRQSGSAFF
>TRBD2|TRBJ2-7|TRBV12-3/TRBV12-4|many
TGTGCCAGCAGTTTAACAGCGGGAGTGTACGAGCAGTACTTC
CASSLTAGVYEQYF
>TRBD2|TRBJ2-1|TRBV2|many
TGTGCCAGCGGGGCTAGCGGAGTCTACAATGAGCAGTTCTTC
CASGASGVYNEQFF
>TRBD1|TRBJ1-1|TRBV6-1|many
TGTGCCAGCAGGAACCACAGGGGGAACACTGAAGCTTTCTTT
CASRNHRGNTEAFF
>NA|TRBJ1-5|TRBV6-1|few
TGTGCCAGCACGACGGGCAATGGGCCCCAGCATTTT
CASTTGNGPQHF
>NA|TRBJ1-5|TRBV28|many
TGTGCCAGCAGTTTAAATCCCCCGCCACGGGGTCAGCCCCAGCATTTT
CASSLNPPPRGQPQHF
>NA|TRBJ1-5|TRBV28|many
TGTGCCAGCAGCCCATGGACACGCAATCAGCCCCAGCATTTT
CASSPWTRNQPQHF
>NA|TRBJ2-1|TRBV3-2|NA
TGTGCCAGCAGCCGATGGGGGGGGAGCTCCTACAATGAGCAGTTCTTC
CASSRWGGSSYNEQFF
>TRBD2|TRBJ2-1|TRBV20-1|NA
TGCAGTGCTAGAAGTCAGCCTAGCGGGGGGTACAATGAGCAGTTCTTC
CSARSQPSGGYNEQFF
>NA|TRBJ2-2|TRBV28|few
TGTGCCAGCAGTTTTGAGGGCGGGGAGCTGTTTTTT
CASSFEGGELFF
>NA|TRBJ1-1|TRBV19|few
TGTGCCAGTAGGGGAGAACTGAACACTGAAGCTTTCTTT
CASRGELNTEAFF
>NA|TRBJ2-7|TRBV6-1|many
TGTGCCAGCAGTGAACGACCGGGACTCAATCCCGAGCAGTACTTC
CASSERPGLNPEQYF
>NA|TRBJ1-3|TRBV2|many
TGTGCCAGCAGTGTGGAGGCCGGGAGGTCTGGAAACACCATATATTTT
CASSVEAGRSGNTIYF
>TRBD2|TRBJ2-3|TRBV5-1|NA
TGCGCCAGCAGACAGGTCCTAGCGGGAGGGGATACGCAGTATTTT
CASRQVLAGGDTQYF
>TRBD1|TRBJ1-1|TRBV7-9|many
TGTGCCTCGGCCGGAAGACAGGGTAATCTATTCGCTGAAGCTTTCTTT
CASAGRQGNLFAEAFF
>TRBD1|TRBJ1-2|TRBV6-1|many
TGTGCCAGCAGTTATGGCGACAGGGCTGGTGGCTACACCTTC
CASSYGDRAGGYTF
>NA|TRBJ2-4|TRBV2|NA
TGTGCCAGCAGTTCAGGGCAACCCATTCAGTACTTC
CASSSGQPIQYF
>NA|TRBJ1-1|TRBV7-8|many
TGTGCCAGCAGCTTAGTTGCCACTACGGAGCGGGGGAACACTGAAGCTTTCTTT
CASSLVATTERGNTEAFF
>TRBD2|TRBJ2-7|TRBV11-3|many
TGTGCCAGCAGCCCCATATCGGGAGGTACCTACGAGCAGTACTTC
CASSPISGGTYEQYF
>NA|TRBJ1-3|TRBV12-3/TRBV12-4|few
TGTGCCAGCAGTTTAAAGGGTTGGGACACCATATATTTT
CASSLKGWDTIYF
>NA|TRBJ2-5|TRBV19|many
TGTGCCAGTAGCACTTCGGGACTGACCCAAGAGACCCAGTACTTC
CASSTSGLTQETQYF
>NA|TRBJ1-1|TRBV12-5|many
TGTGCCAGCGGTCAGGGAAGGACTGAAGCTTTCTTT
CASGQGRTEAFF
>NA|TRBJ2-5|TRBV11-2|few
TGTGCCAGCAGCTCCTACGGTGGTCGAGAGACCCAGTACTTC
CASSSYGGRETQYF
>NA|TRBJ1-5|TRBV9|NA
TGTGCCAGCAGCGTAGATTCGGGGTATCAGCCCCAGCATTTT
CASSVDSGYQPQHF
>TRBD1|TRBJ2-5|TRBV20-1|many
TGCAGTGCTAGAGAAAACAGGGGGCTAGAGACCCAGTACTTC
CSARENRGLETQYF
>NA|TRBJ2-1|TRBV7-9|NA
TGTGCCAGCAGCTTAATGCGGAAGTACAATGAGCAGTTCTTC
CASSLMRKYNEQFF
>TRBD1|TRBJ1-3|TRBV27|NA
TGTGCCAGCAGGGAGCCAGGGGGCGGTGGAAACACCATATATTTT
CASREPGGGGNTIYF
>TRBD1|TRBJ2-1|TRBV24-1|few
TGTGCCACCAGTGATCCCTCAGGGGGCCACAATGAGCAGTTCTTC
CATSDPSGGHNEQFF
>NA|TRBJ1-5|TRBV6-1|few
TGTGCCAGCAGCCCTGGACAGTTGAGCAATCAGCCCCAGCATTTT
CASSPGQLSNQPQHF
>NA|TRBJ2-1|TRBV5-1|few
TGCGCCAGCAGCTTGGAAAGCAGCTCCTACAATGAGCAGTTCTTC
CASSLESSSYNEQFF
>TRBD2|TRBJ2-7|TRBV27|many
TGTGCCAGCAGTCCCGGTATCGGGACTAGCGGGTCAGAGCAGTACTTC
CASSPGIGTSGSEQYF